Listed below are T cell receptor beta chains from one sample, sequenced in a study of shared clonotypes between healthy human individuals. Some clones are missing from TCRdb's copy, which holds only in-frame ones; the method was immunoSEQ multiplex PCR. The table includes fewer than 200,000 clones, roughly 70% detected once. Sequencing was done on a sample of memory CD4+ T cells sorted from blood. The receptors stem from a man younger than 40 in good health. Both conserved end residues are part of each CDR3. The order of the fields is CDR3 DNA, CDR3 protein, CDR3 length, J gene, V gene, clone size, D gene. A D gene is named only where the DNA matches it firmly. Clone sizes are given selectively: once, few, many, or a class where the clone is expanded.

TGTGCCAGCAGCTTGCAGGGCAATCAGCCCCAGCATTTT	CASSLQGNQPQHF	13	TRBJ1-5	TRBV7-9	-	-
TGTGCCAGTAGTGTCTCCGACAGGGTCGGACAGCCCCAGCATTTT	CASSVSDRVGQPQHF	15	TRBJ1-5	TRBV19	-	TRBD1
TGTGCCAGCAGTCCCGACGGGTTCAGGGACGAGCAGTACTTC	CASSPDGFRDEQYF	14	TRBJ2-7	TRBV28	few	-
TGCGCCAGCAGTGAGTCGAGTAGTTTGGCTAGCGGTTCTGACGAGCAGTACTTC	CASSESSSLASGSDEQYF	18	TRBJ2-7	TRBV10-2	-	TRBD2
TGTGCCAGCAGCGCCCCGGGGGGACTCACCACAGATACGCAGTATTTT	CASSAPGGLTTDTQYF	16	TRBJ2-3	TRBV9	-	TRBD2
TGTGCCTGGAGTGTACGGCTAGCGGGAGGGCCCCGCGAGCAGTACTTC	CAWSVRLAGGPREQYF	16	TRBJ2-7	TRBV30	-	TRBD2
TGTGCCAGCAGCTTAGACCGGTACTCTGGAAACACCATATATTTT	CASSLDRYSGNTIYF	15	TRBJ1-3	TRBV5-4	-	-
TGTGCCAGCAGCTTATTAGGGGCACCATCTGGGGCCAACGTCCTGACTTTC	CASSLLGAPSGANVLTF	17	TRBJ2-6	TRBV7-9	-	-
TGTGCCAGCAGCTTAGACGGGACAGCGATCTATGGCTACACCTTC	CASSLDGTAIYGYTF	15	TRBJ1-2	TRBV7-2	-	TRBD1
TGCGCCAGCAGCTTCATGGGACAGGGCTACGAGCAGTACTTC	CASSFMGQGYEQYF	14	TRBJ2-7	TRBV5-1	-	TRBD1
TGTGCCAGCAGCTTAGATGGAGCAGGTGGTGAAAAACTGTTTTTT	CASSLDGAGGEKLFF	15	TRBJ1-4	TRBV11-2	-	-
TGTGCCAGCTCACCACCGGGACTAGCCGGGGAGACCCAGTACTTC	CASSPPGLAGETQYF	15	TRBJ2-5	TRBV18	few	TRBD2
TGTGCCAGCAGTGGACAGGGTGAGGGAGAGACCCAGTACTTC	CASSGQGEGETQYF	14	TRBJ2-5	TRBV2	-	TRBD1
TGCGCCAGCGCGGCACAGGGGGCATCCACTGAAGCTTTCTTT	CASAAQGASTEAFF	14	TRBJ1-1	TRBV5-1	-	TRBD1
TGTGCCAGCAGCGTACAGTGGTGGGAGCTGTTTTTT	CASSVQWWELFF	12	TRBJ2-2	TRBV2	-	-
TGCAGTGCAAAATACAATGAGCAGTTCTTC	CSAKYNEQFF	10	TRBJ2-1	TRBV20-1	-	-
TGTGCCAGCAGCCCGCGGGCCGAACCCTTGAACACTGAAGCTTTCTTT	CASSPRAEPLNTEAFF	16	TRBJ1-1	TRBV7-8	few	-
TGTGCCAGCAGCACCCAAACCTTCGGAGAAAATGAGCAGTTCTTC	CASSTQTFGENEQFF	15	TRBJ2-1	TRBV7-8	-	-
TGTGCCAGCAGCTTATCCCTAGCGGGAGCTCACAATGAGCAGTTCTTC	CASSLSLAGAHNEQFF	16	TRBJ2-1	TRBV7-9	-	TRBD2
TGTGCCAGCAGTGGTAGTATCTACGAGCAGTACTTC	CASSGSIYEQYF	12	TRBJ2-7	TRBV25-1	-	-
TGCGCCAGCAGCCAACAGGGGGCTGAAGCTTTCTTT	CASSQQGAEAFF	12	TRBJ1-1	TRBV5-1	-	TRBD1
TGTGCCTCCCTACCTTTGGGGGGCGGGGGACAGGTGGACACTGAAGCTTTCTTT	CASLPLGGGGQVDTEAFF	18	TRBJ1-1	TRBV28	-	TRBD1
TGTGCCAGCACGAGCGGGAGGGGGGCCCAGTACTTC	CASTSGRGAQYF	12	TRBJ2-5	TRBV27	-	TRBD2
TGCGCCAGCAGCCAAATACTAGCGGGGGGGTACGAGCAGTACTTC	CASSQILAGGYEQYF	15	TRBJ2-7	TRBV4-1	-	TRBD2
TGCGCCAGCAGCTTGGCCGCCCCAAGCGAGCAGTACTTC	CASSLAAPSEQYF	13	TRBJ2-7	TRBV5-1	many	-
TGTGCCAGCAGCGCAGAACAGGGAAAGCCTTATCAGCCCCAGCATTTT	CASSAEQGKPYQPQHF	16	TRBJ1-5	TRBV9	-	-
TGTGCCAGCAGCCCAGGAGGGAATGAAAAACTGTTTTTT	CASSPGGNEKLFF	13	TRBJ1-4	TRBV5-4	-	-
TGTGCCAGCAGTTCGGCGGGAGCCTACGAGCAGTACTTC	CASSSAGAYEQYF	13	TRBJ2-7	TRBV27	-	TRBD2
TGTGCCAGCAGCAACTCTGGAAACACCATATATTTT	CASSNSGNTIYF	12	TRBJ1-3	TRBV11-2	-	-
TGTGCCAGCAGTCCTTCAGCGGGAGTGGATTCCGAGCAGTACTTC	CASSPSAGVDSEQYF	15	TRBJ2-7	TRBV11-3	-	TRBD2
TGTGCCAGCAGTTCACTTGGGGGGACAGATACGCAGTATTTT	CASSSLGGTDTQYF	14	TRBJ2-3	TRBV28	many	-
TGTGCCAGCAGCCTTGGGTCCCCTAGGATTCCCGGGGAGCTGTTTTTT	CASSLGSPRIPGELFF	16	TRBJ2-2	TRBV4-2	-	-
TGCGCCAGCAGTGAGCAAGGGACAGTCTCGGAGCAGTACTTC	CASSEQGTVSEQYF	14	TRBJ2-7	TRBV10-2	-	TRBD1
TGTGCCACCAGCGTTAGCGGGAGTAGGGACAATGAGCAGTTCTTC	CATSVSGSRDNEQFF	15	TRBJ2-1	TRBV15	-	TRBD2
TGCAGCGCCGCGACAGCGAACACTGAAGCTTTCTTT	CSAATANTEAFF	12	TRBJ1-1	TRBV29-1	once	-
TGTGCCTTGGACAGTGGGGCCATTAGGGAGACCCAGTACTTC	CALDSGAIRETQYF	14	TRBJ2-5	TRBV2	few	-
TGTGCCAGCAGCCAACGGACTAGCAGGTCAGATACGCAGTATTTT	CASSQRTSRSDTQYF	15	TRBJ2-3	TRBV5-6	few	TRBD2